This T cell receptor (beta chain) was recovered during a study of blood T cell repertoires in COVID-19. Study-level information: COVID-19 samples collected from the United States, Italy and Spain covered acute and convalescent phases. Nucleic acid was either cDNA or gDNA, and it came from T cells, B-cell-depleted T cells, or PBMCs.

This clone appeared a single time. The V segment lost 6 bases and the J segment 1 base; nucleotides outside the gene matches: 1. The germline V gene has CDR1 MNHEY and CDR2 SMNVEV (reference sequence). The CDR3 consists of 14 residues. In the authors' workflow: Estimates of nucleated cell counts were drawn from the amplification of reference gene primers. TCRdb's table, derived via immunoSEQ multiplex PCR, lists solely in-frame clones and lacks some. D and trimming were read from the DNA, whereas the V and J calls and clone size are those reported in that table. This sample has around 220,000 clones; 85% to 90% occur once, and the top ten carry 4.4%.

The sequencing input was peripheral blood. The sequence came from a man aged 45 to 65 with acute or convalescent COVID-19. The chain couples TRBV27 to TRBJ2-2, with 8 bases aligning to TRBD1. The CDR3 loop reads CASRGTGNTGELFF. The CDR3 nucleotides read TGTGCCAGCAGGGGGACAGGGAACACCGGGGAGCTGTTTTTT.